This TCR beta chain was captured in a study of cytomegalovirus exposure and HLA in healthy donors. CDR3 length: 15 residues. Germline V gives CDR1 MDHEN, CDR2 SYDVKM. V gave up 4 bases and J gave up 1 base, with 14 bases separating them. Amplification used 60 Vbeta primers and 13 Jbeta primers. Original handling: An analysis performed later counted about 80 million unique TCR beta chains (roughly 11 million of them shared). The data were produced by immunoSEQ multiplex PCR, yet TCRdb's version contains in-frame clones alone and is incomplete. D and trimming come from the DNA, and the V and J calls and clone size come from that table. This repertoire shows about 160,000 clones, roughly 87% found once; its top ten account for 3.5% to 5%.

The receptor's source is a man in his fifties in good health and CMV-seropositive. Sequenced material: PBMCs. The chain recombines TRBV28 with TRBJ2-7; D is ambiguous. The CDR3 loop reads CASSSPTGSSYEQYF. DNA for the CDR3: TGTGCCAGCAGTTCGCCAACCGGTTCTTCCTACGAGCAGTACTTC.